The 4 T cell receptor beta chains in this list originate from one sample, sequenced in a study of blood T cell repertoires in COVID-19. The protocol was immunoSEQ multiplex PCR, while the TCRdb copy is restricted to in-frame clones and leaves out a portion. The repertoire holds around 170,000 clones, with 88% as singletons. The sample comprised peripheral blood. Receptor source: a man aged 55 to 69 with acute or convalescent COVID-19.

The CDR3 DNA sequence: TGTGCCAGTATTATGGCCTCTCGTGGCACTGAAGCTTTCTTT. Its protein is CASIMASRGTEAFF. V usage is TRBV19 and J usage is TRBJ1-1, with D unclear. The V gene lost 7 bases and the J gene lost 4 bases, with 16 bases spanning the gap. The CDR3 spans 14 residues. Germline-derived CDR1 and CDR2 are LNHDA and SQIVND (reference sequence).

This chain joins TRBV10-1 and TRBJ2-5; D is possibly TRBD2 (6 bases). This CDR3 spans 18 amino acids. V shed 0 bases and J shed 1 base, with 18 bases lying between them. Germline V gene sequence: CDR1 WNHNN, CDR2 SYGVQD (reference sequence). The CDR3 spells CASSESRMGFGGQETQYF. The CDR3 DNA follows: TGCGCCAGCAGTGAGTCGAGGATGGGGTTCGGGGGCCAAGAGACCCAGTACTTC.

The V call is TRBV27, the J call TRBJ2-3; TRBD2 matches at 8 bases. The CDR3 is 16 residues long. V lost 6 bases to trimming and J lost 1 base; unmatched junction nucleotides: 9. Germline loops: CDR1 MNHEY, CDR2 SMNVEV (reference sequence). The CDR3 DNA is TGTGCCAGCAGCCCTACGAGGCGGGGGGGCACAGATACGCAGTATTTT. Translating it yields CASSPTRRGGTDTQYF.

This chain uses TRBV9 with TRBJ1-1; D might be TRBD1 (5 bases). The V gene's germline CDR1 is SGDLS and CDR2 YYNGEE. The V end was cut by 0 bases, the J end by 6 bases, with 12 bases between. This CDR3 is 14 amino acids long. The CDR3 sequence: CASSVGGRTSEAFF. The CDR3 DNA is TGTGCCAGCAGCGTAGGGGGCAGGACGTCTGAAGCTTTCTTT.